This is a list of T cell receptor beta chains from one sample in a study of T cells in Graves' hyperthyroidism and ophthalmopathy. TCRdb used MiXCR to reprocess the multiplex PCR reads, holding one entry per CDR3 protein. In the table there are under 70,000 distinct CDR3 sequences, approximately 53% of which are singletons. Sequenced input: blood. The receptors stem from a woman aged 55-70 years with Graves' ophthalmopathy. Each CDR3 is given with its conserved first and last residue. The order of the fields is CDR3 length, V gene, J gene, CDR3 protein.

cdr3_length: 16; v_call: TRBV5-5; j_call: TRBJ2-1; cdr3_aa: CASSLTSGRAPGEQFF
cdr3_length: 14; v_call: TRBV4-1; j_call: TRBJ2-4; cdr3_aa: CASSPGLAINIQYF
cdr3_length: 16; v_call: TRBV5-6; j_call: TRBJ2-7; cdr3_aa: CASSLPPGQGLYEQYF
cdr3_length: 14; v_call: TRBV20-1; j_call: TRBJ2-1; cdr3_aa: CSATWTSGAEWQFF
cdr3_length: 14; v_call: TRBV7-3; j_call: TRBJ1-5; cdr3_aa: CASSPGDRAETQHF
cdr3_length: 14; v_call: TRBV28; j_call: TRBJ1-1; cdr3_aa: CASQGDRLNTEAFF
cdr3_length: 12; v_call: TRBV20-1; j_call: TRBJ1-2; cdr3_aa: CSVSGTDYGYTF
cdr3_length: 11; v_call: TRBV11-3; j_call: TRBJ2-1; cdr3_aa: CASSPGTEQFF
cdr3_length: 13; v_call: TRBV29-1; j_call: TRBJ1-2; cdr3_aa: CSVQAQGNYGYTF
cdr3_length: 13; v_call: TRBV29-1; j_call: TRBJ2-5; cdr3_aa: CSVVSGGWGTQYF
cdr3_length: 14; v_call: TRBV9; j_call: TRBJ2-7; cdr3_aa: CASRGTSGGYEQYF
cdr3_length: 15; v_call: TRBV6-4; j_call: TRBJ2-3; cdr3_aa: CASSERSEGTDTQYF
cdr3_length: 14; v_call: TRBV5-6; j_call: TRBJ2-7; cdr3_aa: CASSLGDSSYEQYF
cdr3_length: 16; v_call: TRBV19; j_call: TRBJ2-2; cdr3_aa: CASSTHHSVPTGELFF
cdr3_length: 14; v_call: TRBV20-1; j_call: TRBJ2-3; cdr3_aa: CSTNLARSTDTQYF
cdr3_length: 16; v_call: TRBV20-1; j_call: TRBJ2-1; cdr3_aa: CSAGDATAGDTYEECF
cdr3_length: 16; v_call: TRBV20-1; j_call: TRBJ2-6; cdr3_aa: CSASRQGSSGANVLTF
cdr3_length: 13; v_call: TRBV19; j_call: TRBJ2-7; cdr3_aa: CASGNRGAYEQYF
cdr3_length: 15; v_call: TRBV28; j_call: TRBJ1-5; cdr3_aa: CASSSYQGRYQPQHF
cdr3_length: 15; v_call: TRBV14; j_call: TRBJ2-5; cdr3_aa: CASSLYQTGAGVQYF
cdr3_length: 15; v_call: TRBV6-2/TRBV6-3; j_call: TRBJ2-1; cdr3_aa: CASSVSGGAGNEQFF
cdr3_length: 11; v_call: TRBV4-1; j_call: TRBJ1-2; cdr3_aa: CASSQGYGYTF
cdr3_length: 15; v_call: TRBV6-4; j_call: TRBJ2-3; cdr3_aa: CAGSTSTSGIDTRYF
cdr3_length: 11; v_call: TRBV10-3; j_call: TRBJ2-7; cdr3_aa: CAISESSEQYF
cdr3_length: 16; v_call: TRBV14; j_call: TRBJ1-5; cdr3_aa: CASSRQGAYSNQPQHF
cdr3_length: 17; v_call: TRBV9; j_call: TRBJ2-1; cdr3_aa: CASSVLAGGLGGDEQFF
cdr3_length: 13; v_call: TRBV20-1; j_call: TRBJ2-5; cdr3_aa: CSARDRVQETQYF
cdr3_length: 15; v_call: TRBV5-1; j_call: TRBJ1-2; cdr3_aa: CASSFEIRANYGYTF
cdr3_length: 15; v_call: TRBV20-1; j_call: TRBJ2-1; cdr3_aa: CSARDFGQINNEQFF